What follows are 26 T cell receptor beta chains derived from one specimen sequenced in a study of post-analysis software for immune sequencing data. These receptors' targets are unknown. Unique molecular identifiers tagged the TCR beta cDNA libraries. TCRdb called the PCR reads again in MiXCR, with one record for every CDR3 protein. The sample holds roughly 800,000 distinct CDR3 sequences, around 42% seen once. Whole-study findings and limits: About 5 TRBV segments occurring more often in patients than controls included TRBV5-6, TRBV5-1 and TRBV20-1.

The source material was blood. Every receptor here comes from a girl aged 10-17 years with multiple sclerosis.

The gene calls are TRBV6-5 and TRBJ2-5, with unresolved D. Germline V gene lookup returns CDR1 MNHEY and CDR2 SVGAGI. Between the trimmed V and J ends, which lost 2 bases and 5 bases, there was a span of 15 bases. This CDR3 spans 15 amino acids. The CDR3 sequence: CASSYAATYGETQYF. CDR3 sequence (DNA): TGTGCCAGCAGTTACGCGGCCACGTACGGCGAGACCCAGTACTTC.

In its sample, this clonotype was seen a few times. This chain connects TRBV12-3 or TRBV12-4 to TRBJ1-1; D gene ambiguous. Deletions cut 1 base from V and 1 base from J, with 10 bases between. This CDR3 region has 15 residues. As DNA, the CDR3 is TGTGCCAGCAGTTTAGGTGCAGCGGAGAACACTGAAGCTTTCTTT. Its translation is CASSLGAAENTEAFF.

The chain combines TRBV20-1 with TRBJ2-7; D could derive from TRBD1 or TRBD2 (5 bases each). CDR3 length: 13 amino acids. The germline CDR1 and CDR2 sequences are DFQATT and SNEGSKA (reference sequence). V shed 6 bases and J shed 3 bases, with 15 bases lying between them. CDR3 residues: CSAPLVGDYEQYF. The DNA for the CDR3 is TGCAGTGCCCCCCTCGTGGGGGACTACGAGCAGTACTTC.

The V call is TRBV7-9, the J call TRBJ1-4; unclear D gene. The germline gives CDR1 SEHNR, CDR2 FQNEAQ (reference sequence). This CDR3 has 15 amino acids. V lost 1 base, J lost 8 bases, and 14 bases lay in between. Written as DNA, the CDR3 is TGTGCCAGCAGCTTAGGGAACAGCTTGGGAGAAAAACTGTTTTTT. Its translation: CASSLGNSLGEKLFF.

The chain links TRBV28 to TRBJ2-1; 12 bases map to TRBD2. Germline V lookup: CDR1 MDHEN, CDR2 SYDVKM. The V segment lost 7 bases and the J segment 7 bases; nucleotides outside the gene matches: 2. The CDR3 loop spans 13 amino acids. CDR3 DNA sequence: TGTGCCAGCATCCTAGCGGGAGGGAATGAGCAGTTCTTC. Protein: CASILAGGNEQFF.

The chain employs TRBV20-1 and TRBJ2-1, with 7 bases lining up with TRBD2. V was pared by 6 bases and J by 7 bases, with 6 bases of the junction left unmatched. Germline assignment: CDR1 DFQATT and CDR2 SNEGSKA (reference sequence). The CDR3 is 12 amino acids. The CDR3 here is CSACGSENEQFF. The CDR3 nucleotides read TGCAGTGCGTGCGGGAGTGAGAATGAGCAGTTCTTC.

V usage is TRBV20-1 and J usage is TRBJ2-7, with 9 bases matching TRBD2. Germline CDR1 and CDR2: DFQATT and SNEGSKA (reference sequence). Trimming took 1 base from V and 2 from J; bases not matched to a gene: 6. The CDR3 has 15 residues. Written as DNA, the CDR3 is TGCAGTGCTAGAGGAGGACTAGCGTTAACCTACGAGCAGTACTTC. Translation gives CSARGGLALTYEQYF.

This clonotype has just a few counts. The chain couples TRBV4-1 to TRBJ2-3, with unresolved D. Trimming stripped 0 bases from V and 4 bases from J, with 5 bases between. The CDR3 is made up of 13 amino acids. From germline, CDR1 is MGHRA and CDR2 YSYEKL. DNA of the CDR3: TGCGCCAGCAGCCAAGAGCTCGCAGATACGCAGTATTTT. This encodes CASSQELADTQYF.

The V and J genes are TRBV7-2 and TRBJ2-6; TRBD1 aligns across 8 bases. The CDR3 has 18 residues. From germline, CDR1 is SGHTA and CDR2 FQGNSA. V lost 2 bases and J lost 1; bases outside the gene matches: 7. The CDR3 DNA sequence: TGTGCCAGCAGCTTATCAGCAGGGGGCTCGTCTGGGGCCAACGTCCTGACTTTC. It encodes CASSLSAGGSSGANVLTF.

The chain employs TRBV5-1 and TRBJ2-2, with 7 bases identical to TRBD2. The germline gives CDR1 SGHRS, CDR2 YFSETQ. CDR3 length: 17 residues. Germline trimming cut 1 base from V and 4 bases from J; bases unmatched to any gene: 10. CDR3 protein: CASSLLGGRRVTGELFF. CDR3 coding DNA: TGCGCCAGCAGCTTGCTTGGCGGGAGAAGGGTCACCGGGGAGCTGTTTTTT.

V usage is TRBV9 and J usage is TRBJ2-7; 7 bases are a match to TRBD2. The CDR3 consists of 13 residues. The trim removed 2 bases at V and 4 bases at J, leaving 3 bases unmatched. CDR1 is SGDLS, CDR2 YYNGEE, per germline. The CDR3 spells CASSVGTTYEQYF. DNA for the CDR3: TGTGCCAGCAGCGTGGGGACTACTTACGAGCAGTACTTC.

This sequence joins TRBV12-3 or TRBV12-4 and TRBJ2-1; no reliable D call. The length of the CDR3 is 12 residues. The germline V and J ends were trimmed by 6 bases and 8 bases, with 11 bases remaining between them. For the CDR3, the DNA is TGTGCCAGCAGCCTCTGGGCGCATGAGCAGTTCTTC. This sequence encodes CASSLWAHEQFF.

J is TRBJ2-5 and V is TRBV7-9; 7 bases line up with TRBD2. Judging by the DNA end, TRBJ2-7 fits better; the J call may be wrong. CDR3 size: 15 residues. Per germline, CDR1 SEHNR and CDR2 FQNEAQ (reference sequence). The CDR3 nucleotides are TGTGCCAGCAGCTTATCCGGCGGGAGCACGGGCGAGCAGTACTTC. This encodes CASSLSGGSTGEQYF.

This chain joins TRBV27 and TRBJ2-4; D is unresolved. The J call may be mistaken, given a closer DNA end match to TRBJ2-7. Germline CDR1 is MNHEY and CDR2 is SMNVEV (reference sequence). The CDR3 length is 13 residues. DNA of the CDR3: TGTGCCAGCAGTTTAACCACCCTCGACGAGCAGTACTTC. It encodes CASSLTTLDEQYF.

The CDR3 DNA follows: TGTGCCAGCAGTTGGGGGGCGCGCACTGAAGCTTTCTTT. It codes for CASSWGARTEAFF. The chain recombines TRBV27 with TRBJ1-1; TRBD1 might be the D (6 bases). V gave up 4 bases and J gave up 4 bases, with 10 bases separating them. CDR1 and CDR2 from the germline V gene are MNHEY and SMNVEV (reference sequence). The CDR3 is made up of 13 amino acids.

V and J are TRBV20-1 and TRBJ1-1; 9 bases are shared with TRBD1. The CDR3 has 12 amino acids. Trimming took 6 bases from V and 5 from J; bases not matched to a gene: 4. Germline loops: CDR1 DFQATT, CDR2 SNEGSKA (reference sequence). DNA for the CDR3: TGCAGTGCGTGGACAGGGGAGACTGAAGCTTTCTTT. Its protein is CSAWTGETEAFF.

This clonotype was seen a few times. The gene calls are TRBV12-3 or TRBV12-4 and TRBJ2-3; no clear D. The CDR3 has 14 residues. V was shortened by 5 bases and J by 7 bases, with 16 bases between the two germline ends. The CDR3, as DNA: TGTGCCAGCAGTGGGGTTCAACCACCCCATACGCAGTATTTT. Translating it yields CASSGVQPPHTQYF.

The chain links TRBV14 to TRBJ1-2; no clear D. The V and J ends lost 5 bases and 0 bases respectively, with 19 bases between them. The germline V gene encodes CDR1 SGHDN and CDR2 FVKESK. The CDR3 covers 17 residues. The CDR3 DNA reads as TGTGCCAGCAGCGCCCGGACCATCCCCCCTGCTAACTATGGCTACACCTTC. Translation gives CASSARTIPPANYGYTF.

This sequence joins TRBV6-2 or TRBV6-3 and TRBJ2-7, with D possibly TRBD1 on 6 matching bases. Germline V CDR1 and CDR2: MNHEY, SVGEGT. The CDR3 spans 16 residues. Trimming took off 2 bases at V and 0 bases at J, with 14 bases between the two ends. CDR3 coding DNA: TGTGCCAGCAGTTACCGCCCGGAACAGGGCTCCTACGAGCAGTACTTC. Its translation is CASSYRPEQGSYEQYF.

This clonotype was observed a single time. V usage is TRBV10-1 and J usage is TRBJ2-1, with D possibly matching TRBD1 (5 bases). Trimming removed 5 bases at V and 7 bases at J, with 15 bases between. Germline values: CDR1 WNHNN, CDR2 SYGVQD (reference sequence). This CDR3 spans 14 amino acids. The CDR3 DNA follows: TGCGCCAGCAGTACGGGCAGGGTCGGTAATGAGCAGTTCTTC. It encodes CASSTGRVGNEQFF.

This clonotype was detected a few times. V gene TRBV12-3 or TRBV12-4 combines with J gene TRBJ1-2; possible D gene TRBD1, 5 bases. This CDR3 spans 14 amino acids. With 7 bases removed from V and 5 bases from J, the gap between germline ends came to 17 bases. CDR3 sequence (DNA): TGTGCCAGCACCGGGGGTGAGGTTGGGTATGGCTACACCTTC. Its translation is CASTGGEVGYGYTF.

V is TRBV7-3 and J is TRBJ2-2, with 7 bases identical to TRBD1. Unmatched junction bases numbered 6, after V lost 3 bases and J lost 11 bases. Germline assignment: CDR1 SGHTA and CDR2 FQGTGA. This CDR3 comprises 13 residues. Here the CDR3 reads CASSFLQGTELFF. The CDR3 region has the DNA TGTGCCAGCAGCTTTCTACAGGGGACAGAGCTGTTTTTT.

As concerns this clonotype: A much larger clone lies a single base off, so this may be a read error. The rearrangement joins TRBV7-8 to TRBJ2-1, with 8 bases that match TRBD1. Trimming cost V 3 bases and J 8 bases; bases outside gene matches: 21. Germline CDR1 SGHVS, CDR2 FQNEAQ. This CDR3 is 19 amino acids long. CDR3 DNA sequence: TGTGCCAGCAGCTTTTTGGGCGGACAGGGTGTGGGGGTTTGGGATGAGCAGTTCTTC. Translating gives CASSFLGGQGVGVWDEQFF. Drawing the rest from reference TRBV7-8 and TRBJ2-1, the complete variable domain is GAGVSQSPRYKVAKRGQDVALRCDPISGHVSLFWYQQALGQGPEFLTYFQNEAQLDKSGLPSDRFFAERPEGSVSTLKIQRTQQEDSAVYLCASSFLGGQGVGVWDEQFFGPGTRLTVL.

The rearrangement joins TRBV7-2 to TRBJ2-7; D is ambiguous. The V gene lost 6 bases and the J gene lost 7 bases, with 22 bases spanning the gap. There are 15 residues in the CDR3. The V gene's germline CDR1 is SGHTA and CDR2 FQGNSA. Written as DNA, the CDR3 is TGTGCCAGCAGTTCCCGGGTATGGGGTCCCGTTGAGCAGTACTTC. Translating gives CASSSRVWGPVEQYF.

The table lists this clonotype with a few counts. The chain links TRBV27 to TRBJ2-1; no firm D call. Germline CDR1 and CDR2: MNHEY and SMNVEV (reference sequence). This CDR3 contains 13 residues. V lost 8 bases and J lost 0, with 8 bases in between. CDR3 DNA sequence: TGTGCCAGCGGGATGCGCTCCTACAATGAGCAGTTCTTC. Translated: CASGMRSYNEQFF.

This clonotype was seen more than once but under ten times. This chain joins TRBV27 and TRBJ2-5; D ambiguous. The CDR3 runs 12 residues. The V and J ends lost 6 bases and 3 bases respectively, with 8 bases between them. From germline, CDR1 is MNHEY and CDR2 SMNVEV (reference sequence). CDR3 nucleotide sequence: TGTGCCAGCAGGGACCCCGAAGAGACCCAGTACTTC. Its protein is CASRDPEETQYF.